Below, 28 T cell receptor beta chains from the same sample are listed, as sequenced in a study of Graves' ophthalmopathy and Graves' hyperthyroidism. The authors amplified TCR beta CDR3 regions, and they did so from RNA transcripts for repertoire sequencing. The library came from an HTBI-primed first-round RT-PCR and a second-round multiplex PCR. MiXCR, run by TCRdb on the multiplex PCR reads, gives a single entry per CDR3 protein. Among 200,000 to 250,000 distinct CDR3 sequences listed, 45% were seen once. Sequenced material: peripheral blood. Receptors were obtained from an adult man with Graves' ophthalmopathy.

V usage is TRBV15 and J usage is TRBJ2-5; 13 positions match TRBD2. The trim removed 1 base at V and 5 bases at J, leaving 7 bases unmatched. Germline loops: CDR1 LNHNV, CDR2 YYDKDF (reference sequence). The CDR3 sequence is 17 residues long. The CDR3 spells CATSRVGLAGPRETQYF. The CDR3 DNA is TGTGCCACCAGCAGAGTGGGACTAGCGGGACCCCGGGAGACCCAGTACTTC.

The gene calls are TRBV5-1 and TRBJ2-5; 11 positions match TRBD2. Per the germline V gene, CDR1 is SGHRS and CDR2 is YFSETQ. CDR3 length: 15 amino acids. Trimming took 2 bases from V and 9 from J; bases not matched to a gene: 9. The CDR3 nucleotides read TGCGCCAGCAGCTTTAGCGGGAGGGCCCGGGGCTCCCAGTACTTC. It specifies CASSFSGRARGSQYF. Supplemented by reference TRBV5-1 and TRBJ2-5, the full variable domain reads KAGVTQTPRYLIKTRGQQVTLSCSPISGHRSVSWYQQTPGQGLQFLFEYFSETQRNKGNFPGRFSGRQFSNSRSEMNVSTLELGDSALYLCASSFSGRARGSQYFGPGTRLLVL.

This clonotype came up a few times. The gene calls are TRBV6-5 and TRBJ1-5, with D uncertain. Between the trimmed V and J ends, which lost 4 bases and 9 bases, there was a span of 10 bases. The CDR3 spans 12 residues. Per the germline V gene, CDR1 is MNHEY and CDR2 is SVGAGI. The CDR3 DNA reads as TGTGCCAGCAGTTCCAGCATGTCGCCCCAGCATTTT. It is translated as CASSSSMSPQHF.

This clonotype was seen many times. The V gene is TRBV10-3, the J gene TRBJ1-2; tentative D call: TRBD1 (5 bases). The CDR3 runs 14 residues. V dropped 2 bases and J dropped 1 base, with 8 bases sitting between them. CDR1 and CDR2 (germline): ENHRY, SYGVKD. The CDR3 DNA is TGTGCCATCAGTGAGGACGACAGTAACTATGGCTACACCTTC. Its translation: CAISEDDSNYGYTF.

The rearrangement uses TRBV5-1 and TRBJ1-1; no clear D. The CDR3 runs 14 residues. CDR1 and CDR2 (germline): SGHRS, YFSETQ. Trimming shortened V by 7 bases and J by 1 base, and 14 bases separated the two germline ends. The CDR3 spells CASGLLDQNTEAFF. The CDR3 nucleotides read TGCGCCAGCGGCCTTTTAGATCAGAACACTGAAGCTTTCTTT. Full variable domain (rest looked up from reference TRBV5-1 and TRBJ1-1): KAGVTQTPRYLIKTRGQQVTLSCSPISGHRSVSWYQQTPGQGLQFLFEYFSETQRNKGNFPGRFSGRQFSNSRSEMNVSTLELGDSALYLCASGLLDQNTEAFFGQGTRLTVV.

The chain has TRBV24-1 and TRBJ2-7; 7 bases are a match to TRBD1. The CDR3 covers 14 residues. The ends lost 4 bases at V and 5 bases at J; junction bases unmatched: 7. Germline V gene data show CDR1 as KGHDR and CDR2 as SFDVKD. In DNA form, the CDR3 reads TGTGCCACCAGTGAATCCGGGACAGAGGACGAGCAGTACTTC. Translation: CATSESGTEDEQYF.

This sequence joins TRBV7-9 and TRBJ2-2, with D possibly TRBD1 on 7 matching bases. The V end lost 5 bases, the J end lost 0 bases, and 19 bases lay between the germline ends. Germline values: CDR1 SEHNR, CDR2 FQNEAQ (reference sequence). CDR3 size: 18 residues. The CDR3 reads CASSHDRVRLANTGELFF. CDR3 DNA sequence: TGTGCCAGCAGCCACGACAGGGTCCGACTAGCGAACACCGGGGAGCTGTTTTTT.

This chain connects TRBV10-3 to TRBJ2-7; 11 nucleotides align to TRBD2. The end of the DNA fits TRBJ2-1 better, so the J call may be wrong. The CDR3 sequence is 16 residues long. The germline V gene has CDR1 ENHRY and CDR2 SYGVKD. The CDR3 loop is CAISELSSGRFSEQFF. The CDR3 DNA sequence: TGTGCCATCAGTGAGCTATCTAGCGGGAGGTTCAGTGAACAGTTCTTC.

The gene calls are TRBV7-2 and TRBJ1-5, with TRBD1 matching over 10 bases. The V and J ends lost 2 bases and 1 base, in that order; junction bases with no gene match: 5. This CDR3 region has 17 residues. Germline V gene sequence: CDR1 SGHTA, CDR2 FQGNSA. CDR3 region: CASSLMTGGWSNQPQHF. In DNA form, the CDR3 reads TGTGCCAGCAGCTTAATGACAGGGGGCTGGAGCAATCAGCCCCAGCATTTT.

The chain carries TRBV4-3 and TRBJ1-1; TRBD1 matches at 7 bases. CDR1 and CDR2 from the germline V gene are LGHNA and YSLEER. The CDR3 contains 14 residues. The V and J ends lost 1 base and 7 bases, in that order; junction bases with no gene match: 6. The CDR3 sequence: CASSQVGDSVEAFF. In DNA form, the CDR3 reads TGCGCCAGCAGCCAAGTCGGGGACAGCGTTGAAGCTTTCTTT.

The rearrangement links TRBV29-1 to TRBJ1-1; 8 nucleotides match TRBD1. Germline CDR1 reads SQVTM; CDR2 reads ANQGSEA. Unmatched junction bases numbered 10, after V lost 3 bases and J lost 4 bases. The CDR3 consists of 15 residues. The CDR3 spells CSVDETGASSTEAFF. The DNA for the CDR3 is TGCAGCGTTGACGAGACAGGGGCGTCGAGCACTGAAGCTTTCTTT. The full variable domain, rest sourced from reference TRBV29-1 and TRBJ1-1, is SAVISQKPSRDICQRGTSLTIQCQVDSQVTMMFWYRQQPGQSLTLIATANQGSEATYESGFVIDKFPISRPNLTFSTLTVSNMSPEDSSIYLCSVDETGASSTEAFFGQGTRLTVV.

V and J are TRBV6-5 and TRBJ2-7; D remains unclear. Deletions cut 5 bases from V and 2 bases from J, with 13 bases between. Per germline, CDR1 MNHEY and CDR2 SVGAGI. The CDR3 is made up of 14 amino acids. The CDR3 here is CASSPRVGPYEQYF. CDR3 DNA: TGTGCCAGCAGTCCCCGGGTGGGCCCCTACGAGCAGTACTTC.

This sequence joins TRBV7-2 and TRBJ2-2; 7 positions agree with TRBD2. Germline V gives CDR1 SGHTA, CDR2 FQGNSA. With 1 base clipped from V and 1 base from J, the junction kept 3 bases outside the gene matches. The CDR3 loop spans 16 amino acids. CDR3: CASSLGLAENTGELFF. The CDR3 nucleotides are TGTGCCAGCAGCTTAGGGCTAGCGGAGAACACCGGGGAGCTGTTTTTT. Combining the CDR3 with reference TRBV7-2 and TRBJ2-2 gives the whole variable domain GAGVSQSPSNKVTEKGKDVELRCDPISGHTALYWYRQSLGQGLEFLIYFQGNSAPDKSGLPSDRFSAERTGGSVSTLTIQRTQQEDSAVYLCASSLGLAENTGELFFGEGSRLTVL.

This clonotype was detected ten times or more. The genes are TRBV29-1 and TRBJ2-5; D perhaps matches TRBD1 (6 bases). Germline CDR1 SQVTM, CDR2 ANQGSEA. Deletions cut 5 bases from V and 5 bases from J, with 9 bases between. This CDR3 is built from 11 residues. As DNA, the CDR3 is TGCAGCGTTTGGCAGGGGGAGACCCAGTACTTC. Amino acids: CSVWQGETQYF. Complete variable domain (other parts from reference TRBV29-1 and TRBJ2-5): SAVISQKPSRDICQRGTSLTIQCQVDSQVTMMFWYRQQPGQSLTLIATANQGSEATYESGFVIDKFPISRPNLTFSTLTVSNMSPEDSSIYLCSVWQGETQYFGPGTRLLVL.

Details on this clonotype: This CDR3 is missing its conserved last phenylalanine or tryptophan, likely due to a read error. The chain employs TRBV7-9 and TRBJ2-5; D perhaps matches TRBD2 (7 bases). The V end was cut by 3 bases, the J end by 5 bases, with 19 bases between. The V gene's germline CDR1 is SEHNR and CDR2 FQNEAQ (reference sequence). The CDR3 has 16 amino acids. CDR3 loop: CASSLGTGGAPETQYS. The DNA of the CDR3 is TGTGCCAGCAGCTTGGGAACGGGGGGCGCCCCGGAGACCCAGTACTCC.

The chain is built from TRBV2 and TRBJ2-7; a possible D gene is TRBD1 (6 bases). V was pared by 5 bases and J by 3 bases, with 14 bases between. The CDR3 contains 14 residues. Germline V gene data show CDR1 as SNHLY and CDR2 as FYNNEI. The CDR3 DNA reads as TGTGCCAGCAGTAATACAGGGCGACTCTACGAGCAGTACTTC. Translated, it gives CASSNTGRLYEQYF.

V usage is TRBV7-9 and J usage is TRBJ1-1; a weak D match, TRBD1 (6 bases). V was trimmed by 4 bases and J by 0 bases, leaving 12 bases between them. The CDR3 totals 15 residues. Germline CDR1 SEHNR, CDR2 FQNEAQ (reference sequence). For the CDR3, the DNA is TGTGCCAGCAGCTCCCGGACAGTTATGAACACTGAAGCTTTCTTT. Amino acids: CASSSRTVMNTEAFF. Drawing the rest from reference TRBV7-9 and TRBJ1-1, the complete variable domain is DTGVSQNPRHKITKRGQNVTFRCDPISEHNRLYWYRQTLGQGPEFLTYFQNEAQLEKSRLLSDRFSAERPKGSFSTLEIQRTEQGDSAMYLCASSSRTVMNTEAFFGQGTRLTVV.

The table lists this clonotype with many counts. V gene TRBV10-2 combines with J gene TRBJ2-5; tentative D call: TRBD1 (6 bases). Trimming took off 7 bases at V and 4 bases at J, with 13 bases between the two ends. The germline gives CDR1 WSHSY, CDR2 SAAADI. The CDR3 spans 13 residues. CDR3: CASTAGGRETQYF. As DNA, the CDR3 is TGCGCCAGCACCGCTGGGGGCCGAGAGACCCAGTACTTC.

The rearrangement uses TRBV5-1 and TRBJ2-7, with TRBD1 as a possible D gene (6 bases). V was shortened by 3 bases and J by 2 bases, with 12 bases between the two germline ends. The length of the CDR3 is 14 residues. CDR1 is SGHRS, CDR2 YFSETQ, per germline. CDR3 residues: CASSSRDTTYEQYF. CDR3 DNA sequence: TGCGCCAGCAGCTCCCGGGACACTACCTACGAGCAGTACTTC.

This clonotype was seen a handful of times. The rearrangement joins TRBV10-3 to TRBJ2-7; D not certain. The J call may be faulty, since TRBJ2-1 better matches the DNA end. Germline CDR1 and CDR2: ENHRY and SYGVKD. The CDR3 runs 11 residues. For the CDR3, the DNA is TGTGCCATCAGTGAGTACAATGAGCAGTTCTTC. Residues: CAISEYNEQFF.

This clonotype was counted between two and nine times. V and J are TRBV3-1 and TRBJ1-2; D unclear. The CDR3 length is 12 residues. Germline CDR1 and CDR2: LGHDT and YNNKEL (reference sequence). Trimming shortened V by 5 bases and J by 7 bases, and 11 bases separated the two germline ends. CDR3 in amino acids: CASSNVGRGYTF. The CDR3, as DNA: TGTGCCAGCAGCAACGTCGGACGTGGCTACACCTTC.

There are a few counts of this clonotype. The V call is TRBV19, the J call TRBJ1-2, with D perhaps TRBD1 (6 bases). V gave up 10 bases and J gave up 2 bases, with 17 bases separating them. Germline assignment: CDR1 LNHDA and CDR2 SQIVND (reference sequence). The CDR3 has 14 residues. DNA of the CDR3: TGTGCCACCGCGGACAGACCAAGGAACTATGGCTACACCTTC. This translates into CATADRPRNYGYTF. The full variable domain, in which reference TRBV19 and TRBJ1-2 provide the parts outside the CDR3, is DGGITQSPKYLFRKEGQNVTLSCEQNLNHDAMYWYRQDPGQGLRLIYYSQIVNDFQKGDIAEGYSVSREKKESFPLTVTSAQKNPTAFYLCATADRPRNYGYTFGSGTRLTVV.

The genes are TRBV28 and TRBJ2-7; no clear D. The ends were cut back, 3 bases at V and 0 bases at J, with 9 bases in the middle. The V gene's germline CDR1 is MDHEN and CDR2 SYDVKM. The CDR3 sequence is 14 residues long. The CDR3, as DNA: TGTGCCAGCAGTTTTGGACGTAGCTCCTACGAGCAGTACTTC. It encodes CASSFGRSSYEQYF.

The rearrangement joins TRBV12-3 or TRBV12-4 to TRBJ1-1, with 8 bases that match TRBD1. V lost 3 bases to trimming and J lost 9 bases; unmatched junction nucleotides: 12. The CDR3 loop spans 15 amino acids. CDR3 nucleotide sequence: TGTGCCAGCAGTTTGTTGGGGCAGGGGGCGCGTAAAGCTTTCTTT. Residues: CASSLLGQGARKAFF.

This clonotype was observed a handful of times. The CDR3 DNA sequence: TGTGCCAGCAGTGAAATGGGGGGAGGCTCCGGCTATGGCTACACCTTC. This sequence encodes CASSEMGGGSGYGYTF. The rearrangement uses TRBV12-3 or TRBV12-4 and TRBJ1-2; maybe TRBD1 (5 bases). The CDR3 contains 16 residues. V was pared by 5 bases and J by 4 bases, with 20 bases between.

The rearrangement links TRBV4-1 to TRBJ2-7, with no clear D. Matching the DNA end better, TRBJ2-5 makes the J call doubtful. Looked up from germline, CDR1 is MGHRA and CDR2 is YSYEKL. This CDR3 comprises 12 residues. CDR3 sequence reads: CASSHPLGTQYF. The DNA of the CDR3 is TGCGCCAGCAGCCACCCATTAGGGACCCAGTACTTC.

In its sample, this clonotype was seen once. Mismatch with germline at one junction end may stem from a read error. The chain recombines TRBV9 with TRBJ2-7; D gene ambiguous. The CDR3 runs to 13 residues. Germline loops: CDR1 SGDLS, CDR2 YYNGEE. This chain's CDR3 is CASSFAGLYEQYF. The DNA for the CDR3 is TGCGCCAGCAGCTTCGCCGGTCTCTACGAGCAGTACTTC.

This rearrangement joins TRBV24-1 to TRBJ1-2; 9 nucleotides agree with TRBD1. This CDR3 is 18 amino acids long. V lost 2 bases, J lost 0 bases, and 9 bases stayed unmatched. Germline V gene data show CDR1 as KGHDR and CDR2 as SFDVKD. The CDR3 loop reads CATSDSTGGSSANYGYTF. CDR3 DNA sequence: TGTGCCACCAGTGATTCAACAGGGGGCTCATCAGCTAACTATGGCTACACCTTC.